One sample yielded the 13 T cell receptor beta chains listed below, sequenced in a study of blood T cell repertoires in COVID-19. TCRdb's copy holds only in-frame clones and misses some; the assay was immunoSEQ multiplex PCR. Here the sample spans roughly 200,000 clones, 89% being singletons. Material for sequencing was PBMCs or T cells enriched from blood (not recorded which). The receptors were sampled from a woman in her forties with acute COVID-19.

A few counts support this clone. The genes are TRBV11-3 and TRBJ2-5; possibly TRBD1 for D (6 bases). V lost 4 bases, J lost 2 bases, and 14 bases lay in between. The CDR3 is 15 amino acids. Germline CDR1 reads SGHNT; CDR2 reads YENEEA. CDR3 nucleotide sequence: TGTGCCAGCAGCTCCCCCCCAGGGGAACAAGAGACCCAGTACTTC. This codes for CASSSPPGEQETQYF.

This clone was observed a handful of times. The chain links TRBV5-1 to TRBJ1-4; tentative D call: TRBD1 (6 bases). The V and J ends lost 5 bases and 1 base respectively, with 12 bases between them. Germline lookup yields CDR1 SGHRS and CDR2 YFSETQ. This CDR3 is built from 15 residues. CDR3 in DNA: TGCGCCAGCAGTGTGGGCAGGGGAACTAATGAAAAACTGTTTTTT. It codes for CASSVGRGTNEKLFF.

The chain links TRBV5-1 to TRBJ1-4; TRBD1 matches at 9 bases. CDR3 length: 14 amino acids. The ends lost 4 bases at V and 6 bases at J; junction bases unmatched: 4. The germline gives CDR1 SGHRS, CDR2 YFSETQ. The CDR3 nucleotides are TGCGCCAGCAGCCTGGGACAGGGTTATGAAAAACTGTTTTTT. Its translation: CASSLGQGYEKLFF.

This sequence joins TRBV5-3 and TRBJ2-1, with D unclear. TRBV5-3 is an open reading frame, and its role is uncertain. The CDR3 runs to 18 residues. The V and J ends lost 1 base and 0 bases respectively, with 17 bases between them. CDR3 region: CARSLIPRLVSSYNEQFF. As DNA, the CDR3 is TGTGCCAGAAGCTTGATTCCCCGCCTAGTTAGCTCCTACAATGAGCAGTTCTTC.

The gene calls are TRBV6-5 and TRBJ2-7; D gene ambiguous. Germline values: CDR1 MNHEY, CDR2 SVGAGI. V was pared by 2 bases and J by 3 bases, with 14 bases between. There are 15 residues in the CDR3. The CDR3 here is CASSYPRNGDYEQYF. The CDR3 DNA sequence: TGTGCCAGCAGTTACCCTCGGAACGGAGACTACGAGCAGTACTTC.

The chain uses TRBV28 and TRBJ1-4; 9 nucleotides match TRBD1. The CDR3 extends over 17 amino acids. The V gene's germline CDR1 is MDHEN and CDR2 SYDVKM. V trimming: 0 bases; J trimming: 7 bases; junction bases outside the gene matches: 9. In DNA form, the CDR3 reads TGTGCCAGCAGTTTATGGACCACAGGGGGCGGGGGTGAAAAACTGTTTTTT. Its translation: CASSLWTTGGGGEKLFF.

This clone was detected only once. V gene TRBV5-1 combines with J gene TRBJ2-3, with 10 bases aligning to TRBD2. V gave up 0 bases and J gave up 7 bases; unmatched junction bases: 5. This CDR3 has 15 amino acids. The germline CDR1 and CDR2 sequences are SGHRS and YFSETQ. CDR3 in amino acids: CASSLGSSGSYTQYF. The CDR3 DNA follows: TGCGCCAGCAGCTTGGGGTCTAGCGGGAGTTATACGCAGTATTTT.

This clone was seen just once. The genes are TRBV14 and TRBJ1-3; tentatively, D is TRBD1 (5 bases). V lost 4 bases, J lost 2 bases, and 12 bases lay in between. Germline V gene data show CDR1 as SGHDN and CDR2 as FVKESK. The length of the CDR3 is 15 residues. The CDR3 loop reads CASSRLRQTGNTIYF. CDR3 nucleotide sequence: TGTGCCAGCAGCCGCCTACGACAGACTGGAAACACCATATATTTT.

The chain is built from TRBV6-5 and TRBJ1-1; maybe TRBD1 (6 bases). V lost 6 bases to trimming and J lost 5 bases, with 16 bases between them. The CDR3 has 14 amino acids. Germline CDR1 reads MNHEY; CDR2 reads SVGAGI. In DNA form, the CDR3 reads TGTGCCAGCAGCTTTGGACAGCGACGGACTGAAGCTTTCTTT. Protein sequence: CASSFGQRRTEAFF.

This chain links TRBV4-1 with TRBJ1-5; the D is unclear. The CDR3 has 17 amino acids. V gave up 0 bases and J gave up 0 bases, with 12 bases separating them. CDR1 is MGHRA and CDR2 is YSYEKL in the germline V gene. CDR3 residues: CASSQDPSGSSNQPQHF. In DNA form, the CDR3 reads TGCGCCAGCAGCCAAGATCCGTCAGGTTCTAGCAATCAGCCCCAGCATTTT.

The chain couples TRBV2 to TRBJ1-6, with a weak D call TRBD1 (5 bases). The CDR3 sequence is 13 residues long. The V and J ends lost 4 bases and 7 bases respectively, with 8 bases between them. Germline CDR1 SNHLY, CDR2 FYNNEI. CDR3 bases: TGTGCCAGCAGTGTAGGGGCCAATTCACCCCTCCACTTT. Protein: CASSVGANSPLHF.

The chain couples TRBV6-1 to TRBJ1-4; D call uncertain. The CDR3 consists of 14 residues. Germline CDR1 and CDR2: MNHNS and SASEGT. V was shortened by 3 bases and J by 2 bases, with 7 bases between the two germline ends. CDR3 nucleotides: TGTGCCAGCAGTGACAGGAATACTAATGAAAAACTGTTTTTT. This encodes CASSDRNTNEKLFF.

Concerning this clone itself: Compared with germline, one end of the junction differs, possibly owing to a read error. This chain links TRBV19 with TRBJ1-5; 8 bases are shared with TRBD1. CDR3 length: 14 residues. Germline V lookup: CDR1 LNHDA, CDR2 SQIVND (reference sequence). In DNA, the CDR3 is TGTGCCAGTAGTTTAGACAGGGGAAATCAGCCCCAGCATTTT. It encodes CASSLDRGNQPQHF.